The rows below give T cell receptor beta chains drawn from one sample of a study of shared clonotypes between healthy human individuals. Some clones are missing from TCRdb's copy, which holds only in-frame ones; the method was immunoSEQ multiplex PCR. In the table there are 2 million to 3 million clones, roughly 93% of which are singletons. The sequencing input was naive CD4+ T cells from PBMCs. The origin of the receptors is a man younger than 30 in good health. Some clones in this sample may be carry-over from other donors' samples. Each CDR3 is given with its conserved first and last residue. D genes are given only for firm matches. Clone size is not always given. Where it is, it says once, few, many or a class for expanded clones.

d_gene,v_gene,abundance,j_gene,CDR3aa,CDR3nt
.,TRBV5-1,.,TRBJ2-1,CASSLEGRADNEQFF,TGCGCCAGCAGCTTGGAGGGAAGGGCGGACAATGAGCAGTTCTTC
.,TRBV5-4,.,TRBJ1-1,CASSPPPNTEAFF,TGTGCCAGCAGCCCTCCCCCGAACACTGAAGCTTTCTTT
.,TRBV28,.,TRBJ1-5,CASSSIIPGRRGSNQPQHF,TGTGCCAGCAGTTCAATCATCCCCGGCCGCCGTGGTAGCAATCAGCCCCAGCATTTT
.,TRBV6-5,.,TRBJ2-5,CASSNDRLQETQYF,TGTGCCAGCAGCAACGACAGACTCCAAGAGACCCAGTACTTC
.,TRBV28,.,TRBJ1-5,CATLTRGGNQPQHF,TGTGCCACCTTGACCAGGGGTGGAAATCAGCCCCAGCATTTT
.,TRBV5-4,.,TRBJ1-2,CASSLVGGLYGYTF,TGTGCCAGCAGCTTGGTTGGGGGGCTCTATGGCTACACCTTC
.,TRBV18,.,TRBJ2-1,CASSPVPGGNRPGTYNEQFF,TGTGCCAGCTCACCAGTACCAGGCGGAAACCGGCCCGGCACATACAATGAGCAGTTCTTC
.,TRBV7-2,.,TRBJ2-7,CASSLGRQAYEQYF,TGTGCCAGCAGCTTAGGGCGACAGGCCTACGAGCAGTACTTC
.,TRBV18,.,TRBJ2-3,CASSRNSGSDTQYF,TGTGCCAGCTCGCGTAATTCAGGGTCGGATACGCAGTATTTT
.,TRBV5-1,.,TRBJ2-1,CASSLDPSSSYNEQFF,TGCGCCAGCAGCTTGGACCCGTCAAGCTCCTACAATGAGCAGTTCTTC
TRBD1,TRBV12-5,.,TRBJ1-2,CASGFLTGVGGYTF,TGTGCTAGTGGTTTCCTGACAGGGGTAGGTGGCTACACCTTC
.,TRBV18,.,TRBJ2-5,CASSGGPQETQYF,TGTGCCAGCTCAGGGGGACCACAAGAGACCCAGTACTTC
.,TRBV18,.,TRBJ2-2,CASSPPTAITGELFF,TGTGCCAGCTCACCACCGACAGCAATTACCGGGGAGCTGTTTTTT
.,TRBV7-2,.,TRBJ2-7,CASSLSVQGYEQYF,TGTGCCAGCAGCTTATCGGTCCAGGGGTACGAGCAGTACTTC
.,TRBV25-1,.,TRBJ2-2,CASSELASNTGELFF,TGTGCCAGCAGTGAATTGGCCTCGAACACCGGGGAGCTGTTTTTT
TRBD1,TRBV25-1,.,TRBJ1-4,CASHRGANEKLFF,TGTGCCAGCCACAGGGGGGCTAATGAAAAACTGTTTTTT
.,TRBV29-1,.,TRBJ2-7,CSGGSSYEQYF,TGCAGCGGGGGAAGTTCCTACGAGCAGTACTTC
TRBD1,TRBV5-6,.,TRBJ2-7,CASSSRDSYEQYF,TGTGCCAGCAGCTCCCGGGACAGCTACGAGCAGTACTTC
.,TRBV27,.,TRBJ1-1,CASSQGRFVGNTEAFF,TGTGCCAGCAGTCAAGGTCGGTTTGTCGGGAACACTGAAGCTTTCTTT
.,TRBV18,.,TRBJ1-3,CASSPQQASGNTIYF,TGTGCCAGCTCACCACAACAGGCGTCTGGAAACACCATATATTTT
.,TRBV27,.,TRBJ2-5,CASSFRQQETQYF,TGTGCCAGCAGTTTCCGACAGCAAGAGACCCAGTACTTC
TRBD2,TRBV5-1,.,TRBJ2-5,CASYPAAGGEETQYF,TGCGCCAGCTACCCTGCAGCGGGAGGTGAAGAGACCCAGTACTTC
.,TRBV29-1,.,TRBJ2-7,CSVGKTLTYEQYF,TGCAGCGTTGGTAAGACTTTAACCTACGAGCAGTACTTC
.,TRBV6-5,.,TRBJ1-4,CASSRAGGYEKLFF,TGTGCCAGCAGCCGCGCTGGGGGATATGAAAAACTGTTTTTT
.,TRBV6-1,.,TRBJ2-2,CASSRAGGNTGELFF,TGTGCCAGCAGTAGGGCAGGAGGGAACACCGGGGAGCTGTTTTTT
.,TRBV6-5,few,TRBJ1-2,CASTRRQGYGYTF,TGTGCCAGCACCAGACGGCAGGGCTATGGCTACACCTTC
.,TRBV7-2,.,TRBJ2-5,CASSPRGYETQYF,TGTGCCAGCAGCCCCCGGGGATACGAGACCCAGTACTTC
TRBD1,TRBV11-2,.,TRBJ1-2,CASSLRPSGGGASYGYTF,TGTGCCAGCAGCTTACGGCCCAGCGGAGGGGGCGCGAGCTATGGCTACACCTTC
TRBD2,TRBV2,once,TRBJ2-1,CASNQRTGLVNNEQFF,TGTGCCAGCAATCAACGCACGGGACTAGTCAACAATGAGCAGTTCTTC
.,TRBV5-8,.,TRBJ1-1,CASSLSGGVHTEAFF,TGTGCCAGCAGCTTGAGCGGGGGGGTACACACTGAAGCTTTCTTT
TRBD2,TRBV9,.,TRBJ2-1,CASSRQIAGTYNEQFF,TGTGCCAGCAGCAGACAGATAGCGGGGACATACAATGAGCAGTTCTTC
.,TRBV9,.,TRBJ2-3,CASSVEPSSTDTQYF,TGTGCCAGCAGCGTAGAGCCCTCTAGCACAGATACGCAGTATTTT
.,TRBV30,.,TRBJ2-5,CAWSSPGLPKYF,TGTGCCTGGAGTTCCCCGGGACTCCCAAAGTACTTC
.,TRBV11-2,once,TRBJ1-3,CASSFYRAHSGNTIYF,TGTGCCAGCAGCTTTTACAGGGCTCACTCTGGAAACACCATATATTTT
.,TRBV5-1,once,TRBJ2-7,CASSLGPLPSYEQYF,TGCGCCAGCAGCTTGGGTCCCCTTCCCTCCTACGAGCAGTACTTC
TRBD1,TRBV4-2,once,TRBJ2-3,CASSQLLDRGSTDTQYF,TGTGCCAGCAGCCAATTACTGGACAGGGGGAGCACAGATACGCAGTATTTT
.,TRBV27,.,TRBJ2-7,CASSPLGANHYEQYF,TGTGCCAGCAGTCCCCTGGGGGCCAACCACTACGAGCAGTACTTC
.,TRBV7-9,.,TRBJ1-1,CASSLGTNPLTRGTEAFF,TGTGCCAGCAGCTTAGGGACTAATCCGTTAACACGGGGCACTGAAGCTTTCTTT
.,TRBV6-1,.,TRBJ2-5,CASSEISFSLQETQYF,TGTGCCAGCAGTGAAATCTCTTTTAGCCTCCAAGAGACCCAGTACTTC
TRBD2,TRBV18,.,TRBJ2-1,CASSPLGTSSYNEQFF,TGTGCCAGCTCCCCTCTGGGGACTAGCTCCTACAATGAGCAGTTCTTC
.,TRBV5-1,.,TRBJ2-3,CASGTGSGTDTQYF,TGCGCCAGCGGAACAGGGAGCGGCACAGATACGCAGTATTTT